The rows below give T cell receptor beta chains drawn from one sample of a study of T cells in Graves' hyperthyroidism and ophthalmopathy. TCRdb re-derived calls from the multiplex PCR reads in MiXCR, one entry per CDR3 protein. The table records about 840,000 distinct CDR3 sequences, around 38% of them present only once. The sample consisted of blood. These receptors all stem from a man between 18 and 35 years old with Graves' hyperthyroidism. Both conserved end residues are part of each CDR3. Fields, in order: J gene, D gene, clone size, V gene, CDR3 protein, CDR3 DNA. A D gene is named only where the DNA matches it firmly. Some rows mark clone size as missing; the rest say once, few, many or name a class of expanded clone.

TRBJ2-2,NA,NA,TRBV20-1,CSARDGQRDLTGELFF,TGCAGTGCTAGAGATGGACAGCGGGACCTCACCGGGGAGCTGTTTTTT
TRBJ1-2,NA,few,TRBV5-1,CASSLDVEGRSYTF,TGCGCCAGCAGCTTGGACGTAGAGGGAAGAAGCTACACCTTC
TRBJ2-7,TRBD1,NA,TRBV11-2,CASSPRDRVPQEQYF,TGTGCCAGCAGCCCCCGGGACAGGGTACCGCAAGAGCAGTACTTC
TRBJ1-1,NA,NA,TRBV4-1,CASSQGWRAMNTEAFF,TGCGCCAGCAGCCAAGGTTGGCGTGCTATGAACACTGAAGCTTTCTTT
TRBJ2-7,TRBD2,NA,TRBV2,CASSDPAGISYEQYF,TGTGCCAGCAGTGATCCAGCGGGGATTTCCTACGAGCAGTACTTC
TRBJ2-5,NA,NA,TRBV12-3/TRBV12-4,CASSLAGDTGYF,TGTGCCAGCAGCTTAGCAGGGGACACTGGATACTTC
TRBJ1-1,NA,many,TRBV20-1,CSAEQQNTEAFF,TGCAGTGCCGAACAACAGAACACTGAAGCTTTCTTT
TRBJ2-7,TRBD1,NA,TRBV7-8,CASSTGTGGDEQYF,TGTGCCAGCAGCACCGGGACAGGGGGCGACGAGCAGTACTTC
TRBJ2-7,TRBD1,few,TRBV7-2,CASSPDRHYEQYF,TGTGCCAGCTCTCCGGACAGGCACTACGAGCAGTACTTC
TRBJ2-5,NA,NA,TRBV19,CASSIGTPGETQYF,TGTGCCAGTAGTATAGGTACACCAGGAGAGACCCAGTACTTC
TRBJ1-5,NA,NA,TRBV5-6,CASSHQGNSNQPQHF,TGTGCCAGCAGCCATCAGGGGAATAGCAATCAGCCCCAGCATTTT
TRBJ1-1,NA,many,TRBV12-3/TRBV12-4,CASTLGRREAFF,TGTGCCAGCACCCTTGGCCGGCGTGAAGCTTTCTTT
TRBJ2-5,NA,NA,TRBV5-1,CVSSLFQETQYF,TGCGTCAGCAGCTTGTTCCAAGAGACCCAGTACTTC
TRBJ2-5,TRBD2,NA,TRBV29-1,CSVTGTSGFQETQYF,TGCAGCGTAACTGGGACTAGCGGATTCCAAGAGACCCAGTACTTC
TRBJ2-7,TRBD2,NA,TRBV9,CASSVGRTSAYEQYF,TGTGCCAGCAGCGTAGGCAGGACTAGCGCTTACGAGCAGTACTTC
TRBJ2-7,TRBD1,few,TRBV7-6,CASSLGRTGEFNEQYF,TGTGCCAGCAGCTTGGGGAGAACAGGGGAGTTCAACGAGCAGTACTTC
TRBJ2-7,TRBD1,NA,TRBV7-3,CASSLQTGVSYEQYF,TGTGCCAGCAGCCTCCAGACAGGGGTCTCCTACGAGCAGTACTTC
TRBJ1-5,NA,NA,TRBV10-3,CAISAGLAAYEHF,TGTGCCATCAGTGCAGGACTAGCGGCCTACGAGCATTTT
TRBJ1-2,NA,many,TRBV20-1,CSAVTDRGGYTF,TGCAGTGCCGTGACAGATAGGGGCGGCTACACCTTC
TRBJ2-7,NA,NA,TRBV7-2,CASSPNPIAYEQYF,TGTGCCAGCAGCCCAAATCCAATAGCCTACGAGCAGTACTTC
TRBJ1-3,NA,many,TRBV13,CASSWGSRNTIYF,TGTGCCAGCAGCTGGGGGAGCCGAAACACCATATATTTT
TRBJ2-5,TRBD2,NA,TRBV2,CASSEPAPERGMRETQYF,TGTGCCAGCAGTGAACCTGCGCCTGAGCGGGGGATGAGGGAGACCCAGTACTTC
TRBJ1-2,TRBD1,NA,TRBV7-8,CASSLYGADRGRLVYGYTF,TGTGCCAGCAGCCTCTATGGGGCGGACAGGGGGCGCTTGGTCTATGGCTACACCTTC
TRBJ1-4,NA,NA,TRBV12-3/TRBV12-4,CASSLTGHNEKLFF,TGTGCCAGCAGTTTAACGGGACATAATGAAAAACTGTTTTTT
TRBJ2-7,TRBD1,many,TRBV9,CASSADQGAWDEQYF,TGTGCCAGCAGCGCTGACCAGGGGGCGTGGGACGAGCAGTACTTC
TRBJ2-5,TRBD2,few,TRBV12-3/TRBV12-4,CASSTTRRGGMSQYF,TGTGCCAGCAGCACAACACGCCGGGGGGGCATGTCCCAGTACTTC
TRBJ2-2,NA,NA,TRBV5-5,CASSLELSNTGELFF,TGTGCCAGCAGCTTGGAGCTATCGAACACCGGGGAGCTGTTTTTT
TRBJ2-7,NA,many,TRBV20-1,CSTFRESHEQYF,TGCAGCACATTCCGGGAGTCACACGAGCAGTACTTC
TRBJ1-6,TRBD1,many,TRBV20-1,CSATSGTGVHSPLHF,TGCAGTGCTACATCCGGGACAGGGGTTCACTCACCCCTCCACTTT
TRBJ2-7,TRBD2,many,TRBV29-1,CSVLTPTSDYEQYF,TGCAGCGTCCTAACCCCGACTAGCGACTACGAGCAGTACTTC
TRBJ2-2,NA,NA,TRBV14,CASSQVSRVTGELFF,TGTGCCAGCAGCCAAGTTTCGCGGGTCACCGGGGAGCTGTTTTTT
TRBJ1-5,NA,NA,TRBV20-1,CSARDPRTTGTQPQHF,TGCAGTGCTAGAGACCCCCGGACTACGGGAACTCAGCCCCAGCATTTT
TRBJ1-1,NA,NA,TRBV29-1,CSLVDVNTEAFF,TGCAGCTTGGTGGACGTGAACACTGAAGCTTTCTTT
TRBJ2-2,TRBD2,NA,TRBV12-3/TRBV12-4,CASRGTSGGSGELFF,TGTGCCAGCAGGGGGACTAGCGGGGGGTCCGGGGAGCTGTTTTTT
TRBJ2-5,NA,few,TRBV7-3,CASSFSESQETQYF,TGTGCCAGCAGCTTCAGTGAATCCCAAGAGACCCAGTACTTC
TRBJ1-3,NA,NA,TRBV7-2,CASSPEGHTIYF,TGTGCCAGCAGCCCCGAGGGCCACACCATATATTTT
TRBJ1-5,TRBD1,once,TRBV15,CARPDRGLNQPQHF,TGTGCCAGGCCCGACAGGGGGCTCAATCAGCCCCAGCATTTT
TRBJ1-2,TRBD1,NA,TRBV29-1,CSDMQDRNYGYTF,TGCAGTGACATGCAGGACAGGAACTATGGCTACACCTTC
TRBJ2-7,NA,few,TRBV5-1,CASSSEFYRVEYEQYF,TGCGCCAGCAGCTCGGAATTCTACAGGGTGGAGTACGAGCAGTACTTC
TRBJ1-2,TRBD1,NA,TRBV29-1,CSVAGQGGLNYGYTF,TGCAGCGTCGCGGGACAGGGGGGCCTTAACTATGGCTACACCTTC
TRBJ1-3,NA,NA,TRBV7-2,CASSLGADYGYTIYF,TGTGCCAGCAGCTTAGGAGCAGACTATGGCTACACCATATATTTT
TRBJ2-5,TRBD1,many,TRBV2,CASEGARMKETQYF,TGTGCCAGCGAGGGGGCTCGGATGAAGGAGACCCAGTACTTC
TRBJ1-5,NA,many,TRBV4-3,CASSQIAGQTNQPQHF,TGCGCCAGCAGCCAAATCGCCGGACAGACCAATCAGCCCCAGCATTTT
TRBJ2-2,TRBD1,NA,TRBV29-1,CSVSTGAGTGELFF,TGCAGCGTTTCGACAGGGGCCGGCACCGGGGAGCTGTTTTTT
TRBJ2-2,NA,NA,TRBV10-3,CAISVDRNTGELFF,TGTGCCATCAGTGTAGACAGGAACACCGGGGAGCTGTTTTTT